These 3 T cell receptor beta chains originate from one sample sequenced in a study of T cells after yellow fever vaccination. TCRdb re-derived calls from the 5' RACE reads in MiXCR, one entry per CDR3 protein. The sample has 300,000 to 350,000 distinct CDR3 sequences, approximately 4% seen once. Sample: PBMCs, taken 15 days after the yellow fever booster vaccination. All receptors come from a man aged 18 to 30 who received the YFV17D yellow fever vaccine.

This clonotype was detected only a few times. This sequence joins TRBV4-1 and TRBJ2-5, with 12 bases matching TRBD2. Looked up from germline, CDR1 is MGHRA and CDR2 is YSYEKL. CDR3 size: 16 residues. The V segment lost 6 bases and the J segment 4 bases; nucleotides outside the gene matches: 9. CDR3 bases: TGCGCCAGCAGGTCACTAGCGGGGGGTATGCGAGAGACCCAGTACTTC. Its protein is CASRSLAGGMRETQYF.

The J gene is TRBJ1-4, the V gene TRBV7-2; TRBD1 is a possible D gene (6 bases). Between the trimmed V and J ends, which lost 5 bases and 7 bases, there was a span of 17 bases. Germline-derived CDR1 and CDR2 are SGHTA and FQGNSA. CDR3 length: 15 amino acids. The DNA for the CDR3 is TGTGCCAGCAGCCCGCCCAGCCAGGGGAGTGAAAAACTGTTTTTT. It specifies CASSPPSQGSEKLFF.

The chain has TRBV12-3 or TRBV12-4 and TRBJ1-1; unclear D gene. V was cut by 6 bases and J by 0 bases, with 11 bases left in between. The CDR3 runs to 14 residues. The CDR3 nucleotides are TGTGCCAGCAGCTACCAGGTAATGAACACTGAAGCTTTCTTT. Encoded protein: CASSYQVMNTEAFF.